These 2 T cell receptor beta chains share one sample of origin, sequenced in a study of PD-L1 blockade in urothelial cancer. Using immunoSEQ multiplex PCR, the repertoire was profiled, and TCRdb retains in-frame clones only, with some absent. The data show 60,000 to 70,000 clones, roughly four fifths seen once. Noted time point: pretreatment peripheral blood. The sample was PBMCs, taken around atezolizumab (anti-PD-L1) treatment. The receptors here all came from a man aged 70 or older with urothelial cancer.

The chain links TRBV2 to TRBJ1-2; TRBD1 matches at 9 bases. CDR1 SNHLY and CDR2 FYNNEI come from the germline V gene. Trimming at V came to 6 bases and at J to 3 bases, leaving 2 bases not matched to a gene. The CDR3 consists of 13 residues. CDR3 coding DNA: TGTGCCAGCAGGGACAGGGGCTACTATGGCTACACCTTC. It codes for CASRDRGYYGYTF.

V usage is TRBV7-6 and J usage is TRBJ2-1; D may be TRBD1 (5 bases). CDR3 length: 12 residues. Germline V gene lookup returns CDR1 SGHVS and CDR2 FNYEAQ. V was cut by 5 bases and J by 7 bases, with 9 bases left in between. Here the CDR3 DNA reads TGTGCCAGCAGCCTTAGGACAAATGAGCAGTTCTTC. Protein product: CASSLRTNEQFF.